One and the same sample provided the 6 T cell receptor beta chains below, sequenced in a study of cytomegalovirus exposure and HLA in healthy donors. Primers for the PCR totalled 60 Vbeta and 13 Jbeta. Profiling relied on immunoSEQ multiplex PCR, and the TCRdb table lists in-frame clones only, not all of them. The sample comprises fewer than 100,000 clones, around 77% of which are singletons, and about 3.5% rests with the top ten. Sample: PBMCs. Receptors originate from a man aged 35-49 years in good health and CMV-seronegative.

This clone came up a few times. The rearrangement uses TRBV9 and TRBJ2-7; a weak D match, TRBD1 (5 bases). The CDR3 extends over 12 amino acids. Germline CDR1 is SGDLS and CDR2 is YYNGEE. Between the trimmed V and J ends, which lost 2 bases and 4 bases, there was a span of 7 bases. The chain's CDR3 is CASSVHRYEQYF. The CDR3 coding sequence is TGTGCCAGCAGCGTCCACAGGTACGAGCAGTACTTC.

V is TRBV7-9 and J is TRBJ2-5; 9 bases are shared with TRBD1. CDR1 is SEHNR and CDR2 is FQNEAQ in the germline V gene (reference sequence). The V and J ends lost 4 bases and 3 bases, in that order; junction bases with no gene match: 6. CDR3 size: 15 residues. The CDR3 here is CASSSPDRGKETQYF. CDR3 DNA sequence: TGTGCCAGCAGCTCCCCGGACAGGGGTAAAGAGACCCAGTACTTC.

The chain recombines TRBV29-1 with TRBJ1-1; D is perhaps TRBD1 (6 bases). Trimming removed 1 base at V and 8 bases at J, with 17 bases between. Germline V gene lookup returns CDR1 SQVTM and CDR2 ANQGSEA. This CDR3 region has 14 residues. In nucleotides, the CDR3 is TGCAGCGTTGAAGGGGTCGGCAGGGGCACAGAAGCTTTCTTT. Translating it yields CSVEGVGRGTEAFF.

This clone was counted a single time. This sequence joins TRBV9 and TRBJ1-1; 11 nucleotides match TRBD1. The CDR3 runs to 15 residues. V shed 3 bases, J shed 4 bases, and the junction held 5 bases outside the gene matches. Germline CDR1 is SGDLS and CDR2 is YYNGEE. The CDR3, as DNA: TGTGCCAGCAGCGCATCCGGGACAGGGGGCACTGAAGCTTTCTTT. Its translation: CASSASGTGGTEAFF.

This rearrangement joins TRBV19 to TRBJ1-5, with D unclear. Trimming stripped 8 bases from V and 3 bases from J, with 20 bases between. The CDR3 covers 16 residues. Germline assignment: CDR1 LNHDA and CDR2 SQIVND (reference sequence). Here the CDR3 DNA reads TGTGCCAGTCGAAAAAACCGACCGACAAACAATCAGCCCCAGCATTTT. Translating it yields CASRKNRPTNNQPQHF.

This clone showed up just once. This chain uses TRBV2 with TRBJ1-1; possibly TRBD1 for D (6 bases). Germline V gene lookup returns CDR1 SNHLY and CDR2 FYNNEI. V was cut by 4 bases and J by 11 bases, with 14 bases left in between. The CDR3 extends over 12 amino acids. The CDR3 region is CASSVTGQSAFF. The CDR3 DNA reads TGTGCCAGCAGTGTGACGGGACAATCCGCTTTCTTT.